Listed below are T cell receptor beta chains from one sample, sequenced in a study of early T cells in non-severe SARS-CoV-2 infection. A single record per CDR3 protein comes from TCRdb applying MiXCR to the 5' RACE reads. The sample comprises tens of thousands of distinct CDR3 sequences, about 6% of which are singletons, and around 34% rests with the top ten. Material: whole blood, obtained at baseline. The receptors derive from an adult who was a healthcare worker with PCR-confirmed SARS-CoV-2 infection or an uninfected control (not recorded which). CDR3s include the opening cysteine and the closing phenylalanine or tryptophan. The D gene is left open where the match is weak. A row's size may be missing; if present it is once, few, many or a size class.

V	J	size	D	DNA	CDR3
TRBV4-3	TRBJ2-5	many	.	TGCGCCAGCAGCCAATCACCAGGGAGTGAGACCCAGTACTTC	CASSQSPGSETQYF
TRBV19	TRBJ2-7	few	.	TGTGCCAGTAGTATCTCACAGATTAACTCCTACGAGCAGTACTTC	CASSISQINSYEQYF
TRBV7-2	TRBJ2-1	many	TRBD2	TGTGCCAGCAGCTTAGTAACTAGCGGGGGGGCGAATGAGCAGTTCTTC	CASSLVTSGGANEQFF
TRBV21-1	TRBJ2-5	many	.	TGTGCCAGCAGCGGACAGGGCGAAGAGACCCAGTACTTC	CASSGQGEETQYF
TRBV12-3/TRBV12-4	TRBJ2-7	.	.	TGTGCCAGCACCCAGATGGGGACCTACGAGCAGTACTTC	CASTQMGTYEQYF
TRBV14	TRBJ2-3	many	.	TGTGCCAGCAGTCGGTCCGCCTACAGCACAGATACGCAGTATTTT	CASSRSAYSTDTQYF
TRBV18	TRBJ2-3	many	.	TGTGCCAGCTCATCCGGACCCGGCACAGATACGCAGTATTTT	CASSSGPGTDTQYF
TRBV5-1	TRBJ1-4	few	TRBD1	TGCGCCAGCAGCCAGCAGGACAGGGTCAACGAAAAACTGTTTTTT	CASSQQDRVNEKLFF
TRBV6-2/TRBV6-3	TRBJ2-7	.	.	TGTGCCAGCAGTTACGGGGGGTTGCCCTCCTACGAGCAGTACTTC	CASSYGGLPSYEQYF
TRBV15	TRBJ2-3	many	.	TGTGCCACCAGCCCGGACCTCACAGATACGCAGTATTTT	CATSPDLTDTQYF
TRBV2	TRBJ2-2	.	.	TGTGCCAGCAGCGGGGACGGTAACACCGGGGAGCTGTTTTTT	CASSGDGNTGELFF
TRBV11-2	TRBJ2-7	many	.	TGTGCCAGCAGCGACACACGGTCCTCCTACGAGCAGTACTTC	CASSDTRSSYEQYF
TRBV27	TRBJ2-1	.	.	TGTACCAGCAGTTCCTACAATGAGCAGTTCTTC	CTSSSYNEQFF
TRBV12-3/TRBV12-4	TRBJ2-6	many	.	TGTGCCAGCAGTTCCCGCACTAGCTTTGGGGCCAACGTCCTGACTTTC	CASSSRTSFGANVLTF
TRBV29-1	TRBJ2-4	many	.	TGCAGCGTTTGGGAAAACATTCAGTACTTC	CSVWENIQYF
TRBV11-2	TRBJ2-1	few	TRBD2	TGTGCCAGCAGCTTAGCTGTTTGGGCTAGCGGGCAGAATGAGCAGTTCTTC	CASSLAVWASGQNEQFF
TRBV12-3/TRBV12-4	TRBJ2-1	.	TRBD1	TGTGCCAGCAGTCCTCAGGACAGGGGCAATGAGCAGTTCTTC	CASSPQDRGNEQFF
TRBV7-9	TRBJ2-3	.	TRBD2	TGTGCTACTAGCGGAGTCACAGATACGCAGTATTTT	CATSGVTDTQYF
TRBV19	TRBJ1-2	.	.	TGTGCCAGTAGTGGGGACGCCTATGGCTACACCTTC	CASSGDAYGYTF
TRBV30	TRBJ2-1	many	.	TGTGCCTGGACCCCCCAGAGGGTGGTTAATGAGCAGTTCTTC	CAWTPQRVVNEQFF
TRBV19	TRBJ1-5	many	.	TGTGCCAGTAGCCTCGGGCCCCAAAGGGGTTATAGCAATCAGCCCCAGCATTTT	CASSLGPQRGYSNQPQHF
TRBV4-2	TRBJ2-1	few	.	TGTGCCAGCACAATCTCCGGAGCGCATGAAAATGAGCAGTTCTTC	CASTISGAHENEQFF
TRBV28	TRBJ1-2	many	.	TGTGCCAGCAGTTCCCGCGGACAGAACTCCTATGGCTACACCTTC	CASSSRGQNSYGYTF
TRBV9	TRBJ2-1	many	.	TGTGCCAGCAGCGTAGCCGGGTTTGAGCAGTTCTTC	CASSVAGFEQFF
TRBV9	TRBJ2-7	many	.	TGTGCCAGCAGCGTAGACACAGGGTCAAACTACGAGCAGTACTTC	CASSVDTGSNYEQYF
TRBV5-1	TRBJ2-1	many	TRBD2	TGCGCCAGCAGCTTACAACTAGCGGGAGTAACCAATGAGCAGTTCTTC	CASSLQLAGVTNEQFF
TRBV7-9	TRBJ1-4	.	.	TGTGCCAGCAGCCCGGACGGGGGAGGATTGCAGGAAAAACTGTTTTTT	CASSPDGGGLQEKLFF
TRBV15	TRBJ2-7	few	.	TGTGCCACCAGCAGATACGGGGCCCGGGAGCAGTACTTC	CATSRYGAREQYF
TRBV7-6	TRBJ2-1	many	TRBD1	TGTGCCAGCAGCTTTGCAGGGGGCTTGAATGAGCAGTTCTTC	CASSFAGGLNEQFF
TRBV18	TRBJ2-5	many	TRBD2	TGTGCCAGCTCACCCCGGGGAGGGAAGGAGACCCAGTACTTC	CASSPRGGKETQYF
TRBV11-2	TRBJ2-1	many	.	TGTGCCAGCATGCAGGGGAGCTCCTACAATGAGCAGTTCTTC	CASMQGSSYNEQFF
TRBV5-1	TRBJ2-7	many	.	TGCGCCAGCAGCTTGGATCCAGGGGAGTCCTACGAGCAGTACTTC	CASSLDPGESYEQYF
TRBV12-3/TRBV12-4	TRBJ2-5	large	.	TGTGCCAGCAGTTTTGAAGAGACCCAGTACTTC	CASSFEETQYF
TRBV28	TRBJ2-3	medium-sized	TRBD1	TGTGCCAGCAGTTCCCCCGACAGGGAGAGCACAGATACGCAGTATTTT	CASSSPDRESTDTQYF
TRBV7-8	TRBJ1-5	.	.	TGTGCCAGCAGCTTAATGGACAGATATAGCAATCAGCCCCAGCATTTT	CASSLMDRYSNQPQHF
TRBV27	TRBJ2-1	many	TRBD1	TGTGCCACCCGGACAGGGGCGGTCAATGAGCAGTTCTTC	CATRTGAVNEQFF
TRBV11-2	TRBJ2-1	many	.	TGTGCCAGCAGCTTAGATGGCCCTAATGAGCAGTTCTTC	CASSLDGPNEQFF
TRBV6-6	TRBJ1-2	many	.	TGTGCCGGGCAGGGGTCGGACTATGGCTACACCTTC	CAGQGSDYGYTF
TRBV12-5	TRBJ1-3	many	.	TGTGCTAGTGATGGAGGGGGAAACACCATATATTTT	CASDGGGNTIYF
TRBV5-5	TRBJ2-2	many	.	TGTGCCAGCAGCTCTATGGACGGATTCACCGGGGAGCTGTTTTTT	CASSSMDGFTGELFF
TRBV2	TRBJ2-2	.	.	TGTGCCAGCAGTGAAAAGGCGGGGAACACCGGGGAGCTGTTTTTT	CASSEKAGNTGELFF
TRBV25-1	TRBJ2-3	many	TRBD2	TGTGCCAGCATGGTAGCGGGGGGCACAGATACGCAGTATTTT	CASMVAGGTDTQYF
TRBV5-1	TRBJ2-3	.	TRBD1	TGCGCCTGCAGCTCGGGACAGTACGGCACAGATACGCAGTATTTT	CACSSGQYGTDTQYF
TRBV5-1	TRBJ2-2	many	.	TGCGCCAGCAGCTTTGGGCTAGCGAACACCGGGGAGCTGTTTTTT	CASSFGLANTGELFF
TRBV2	TRBJ2-1	.	TRBD2	TGTGCCAGCAGGCCGACTAGCGGGGGGCGGAGTGAGCAGTTCTTC	CASRPTSGGRSEQFF
TRBV5-6	TRBJ2-7	few	.	TGTGCCAGCACCTCTGGAAAGGTCGAGCAGTACTTC	CASTSGKVEQYF
TRBV6-1	TRBJ1-2	many	TRBD1	TGTGCCAGCCGGACAGGGGCAATGTGGGGCTACACCTTC	CASRTGAMWGYTF
TRBV19	TRBJ1-2	many	.	TGTGCCAGTAGTAGCTGGGAAAAGACTAACTATGGCTACACCTTC	CASSSWEKTNYGYTF
TRBV5-6	TRBJ2-3	many	TRBD2	TGTGCCAGCAGCTTGTCTGCGGCGGGGGACACAGATACGCAGTATTTT	CASSLSAAGDTDTQYF
TRBV6-2/TRBV6-3	TRBJ2-5	many	TRBD2	TGTGCCAGCGCCAGCGGGGGGGCGAACCAAGAGACCCAGTACTTC	CASASGGANQETQYF
TRBV6-2/TRBV6-3	TRBJ2-1	few	TRBD2	TGTGCCAGCAGTCGCCAGCCCCCACTAGCGGGGGACTACAATGAGCAGTTCTTC	CASSRQPPLAGDYNEQFF
TRBV18	TRBJ2-5	many	.	TGTGCCAGTGGACCGCAAGAGACCCAGTACTTC	CASGPQETQYF
TRBV5-1	TRBJ1-5	many	.	TGCGCCAGCAGCTTGGACGGTCATCAGCCCCAGCATTTT	CASSLDGHQPQHF
TRBV12-5	TRBJ2-5	many	.	TGTGCTAGTGGTTTGGTCAGCCGAGGACAAGAGACCCAGTACTTC	CASGLVSRGQETQYF
TRBV27	TRBJ2-1	many	TRBD1	TGTGCCAGCAGTCCCCTGAGACAGGGGACCTACAATGAGCAGTTCTTC	CASSPLRQGTYNEQFF